The present entry profiles one T cell receptor beta chain with its context. What this receptor recognizes is not known. Base qualities are missing; no much larger clone stands one base away. A distance of 15 bases separates the germline ends of V and J, which lose 6 bases and 0 bases respectively. The germline V gene encodes CDR1 MNHNY and CDR2 SVGAGI (reference sequence). The CDR3 holds 16 amino acids from the cysteine to the phenylalanine. The only DNA kept is the CDR3, 48 bases in frame from the first base. Collaborating institutions collected whole blood in K2EDTA tubes following their own protocols. For TCRbeta analysis, collaborators shipped samples in one of three forms: frozen whole blood, isolated PBMCs, or DNA extracted from either of those sample types. TCRbeta CDR3 regions were amplified from genomic DNA by means of the immunoSEQ Assay, a bias-controlled multiplex PCR. Processing in the source paper ran as follows. Within the assay, amplification of reference gene primers was used to estimate how many nucleated cells each sample contained. To quantify the absolute abundance of each unique TCRbeta CDR3 rearrangement, sequence reads were collapsed and filtered. For each sample, productive Simpson clonality was calculated as the square root of Simpson's diversity index over productive rearrangements. TCRdb re-hosts the immuneACCESS table, in-frame sequences only. Its copies lack some clones; in the studies checked, an unresolved V gene accounts for under half of them, and the cause for the rest is not known. The V and J calls and clone size are taken from that table; D and trimming were inferred from the DNA. This sample is represented by about 200,000 clones; around four fifths of them were singletons. The ten largest clonotypes hold 7.6% of the sample.

The data stem from a study of blood T cell repertoires in COVID-19 (TCRdb year 2020). At the level of the whole study: Samples covering the acute and convalescent phases of COVID-19 were provided by collaborators in the United States, Italy and Spain. The material from the prospective study consisted of cDNA or gDNA derived from T cells, B-cell-depleted T cells, or PBMCs. Subjects who had been exposed to COVID-19, were actively infected with it, or had recovered from it provided the deeply sampled blood TCRbeta repertoires that made up the dataset. A freely available public database, intended as a resource for researchers studying the immune response to SARS-CoV-2, is where the repertoires were released. Samples were obtained from the ongoing ImmuneRACE study (first 160 participants) and from 1,200 or so subjects provided by 6 global collaborators. Sample metadata almost always included a de-identified subject ID, COVID-19 status, age in years and sex. Where HLA class I and class II types were available, the types were taken from metadata supplied by the sample provider, not from assay-based typing. Beyond this particular receptor, the publication reports: Clinical and demographic metadata were provided uncurated, with the amount varying by source and participant.

The receptor chain draws on TRBV6-6 and TRBJ2-1; TRBD1 is possibly the D segment (5 matching bases). Input material: peripheral blood. This receptor was taken from a woman aged 50 to 65 with active or convalescent COVID-19. The CDR3 protein is CASSRTTVSSYNEQFF. The DNA sequence reads TGTGCCAGCAGCAGAACGACAGTCAGCTCCTACAATGAGCAGTTCTTC.